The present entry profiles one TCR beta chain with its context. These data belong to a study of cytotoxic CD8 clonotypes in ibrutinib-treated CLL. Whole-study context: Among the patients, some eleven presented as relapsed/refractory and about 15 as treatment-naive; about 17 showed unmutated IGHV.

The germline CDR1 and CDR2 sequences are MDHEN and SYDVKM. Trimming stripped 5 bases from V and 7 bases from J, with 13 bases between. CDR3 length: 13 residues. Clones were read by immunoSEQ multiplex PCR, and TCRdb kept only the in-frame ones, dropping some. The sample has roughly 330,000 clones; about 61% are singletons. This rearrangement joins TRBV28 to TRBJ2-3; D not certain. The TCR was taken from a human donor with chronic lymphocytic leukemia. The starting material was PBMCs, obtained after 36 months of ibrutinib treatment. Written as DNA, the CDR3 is TGTGCCAGCAGTACCCGTTCCTTATATACGCAGTATTTT. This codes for CASSTRSLYTQYF.